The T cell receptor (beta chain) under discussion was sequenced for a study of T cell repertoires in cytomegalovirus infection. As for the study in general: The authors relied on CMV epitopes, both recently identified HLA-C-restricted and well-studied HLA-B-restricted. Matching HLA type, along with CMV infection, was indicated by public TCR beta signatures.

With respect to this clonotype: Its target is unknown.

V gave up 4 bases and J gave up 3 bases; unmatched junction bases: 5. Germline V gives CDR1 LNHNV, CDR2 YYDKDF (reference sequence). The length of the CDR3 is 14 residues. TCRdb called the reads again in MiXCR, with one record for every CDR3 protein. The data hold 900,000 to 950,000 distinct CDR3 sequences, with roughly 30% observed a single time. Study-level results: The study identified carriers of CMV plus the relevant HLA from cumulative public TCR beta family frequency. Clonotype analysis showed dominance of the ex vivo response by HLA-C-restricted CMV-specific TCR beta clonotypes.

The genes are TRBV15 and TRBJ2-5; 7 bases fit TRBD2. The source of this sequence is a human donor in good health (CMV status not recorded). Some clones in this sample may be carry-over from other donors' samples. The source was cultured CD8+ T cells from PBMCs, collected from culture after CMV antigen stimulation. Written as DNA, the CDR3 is TGTGCCACCAGCACCGGACTAGAGGAAGAGACCCAGTACTTC. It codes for CATSTGLEEETQYF.